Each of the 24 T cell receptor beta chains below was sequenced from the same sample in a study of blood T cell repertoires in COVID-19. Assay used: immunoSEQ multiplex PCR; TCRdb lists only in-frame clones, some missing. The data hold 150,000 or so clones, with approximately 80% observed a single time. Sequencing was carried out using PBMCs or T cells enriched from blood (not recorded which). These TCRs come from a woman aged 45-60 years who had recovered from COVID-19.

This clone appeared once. CDR3: CASSRTSGSMTDTQYF. The CDR3 DNA reads as TGTGCCAGCAGCCGGACTAGCGGGAGTATGACAGATACGCAGTATTTT. V gene TRBV14 combines with J gene TRBJ2-3; 13 bases are shared with TRBD2. The CDR3 is 16 residues long. Germline V CDR1 and CDR2: SGHDN, FVKESK. The J segment lost 3 bases and the V segment lost 4 bases, leaving 4 bases of the junction unmatched.

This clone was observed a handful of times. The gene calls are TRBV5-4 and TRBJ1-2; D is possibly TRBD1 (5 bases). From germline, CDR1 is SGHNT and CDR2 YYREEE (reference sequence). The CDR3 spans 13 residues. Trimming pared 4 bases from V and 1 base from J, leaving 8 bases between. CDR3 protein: CASSPDSNYGYTF. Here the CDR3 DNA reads TGTGCCAGCAGCCCAGACAGTAACTATGGCTACACCTTC.

The CDR3 loop is CASSPQSGAYEQYF. The CDR3, as DNA: TGTGCCAGCAGCCCCCAGAGCGGGGCTTACGAGCAGTACTTC. This chain joins TRBV11-2 and TRBJ2-7, with 7 positions matching TRBD2. Germline V gene sequence: CDR1 SGHAT, CDR2 FQNNGV. The CDR3 runs to 14 residues. V lost 5 bases to trimming and J lost 4 bases; unmatched junction nucleotides: 8.

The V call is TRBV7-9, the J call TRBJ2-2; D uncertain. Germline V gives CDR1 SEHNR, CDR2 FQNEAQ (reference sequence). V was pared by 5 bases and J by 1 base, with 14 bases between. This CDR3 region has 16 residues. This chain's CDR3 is CASSAGLAKNTGELFF. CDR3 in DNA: TGTGCCAGCAGCGCCGGTCTTGCAAAGAACACCGGGGAGCTGTTTTTT.

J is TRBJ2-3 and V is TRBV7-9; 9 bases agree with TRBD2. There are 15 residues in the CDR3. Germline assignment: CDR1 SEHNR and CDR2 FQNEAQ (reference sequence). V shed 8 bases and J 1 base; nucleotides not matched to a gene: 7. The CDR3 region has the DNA TGTGCCAGCCATCTACTAGCGGGTCGCACAGATACGCAGTATTTT. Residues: CASHLLAGRTDTQYF. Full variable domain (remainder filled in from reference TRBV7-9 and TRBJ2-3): DTGVSQNPRHKITKRGQNVTFRCDPISEHNRLYWYRQTLGQGPEFLTYFQNEAQLEKSRLLSDRFSAERPKGSFSTLEIQRTEQGDSAMYLCASHLLAGRTDTQYFGPGTRLTVL.

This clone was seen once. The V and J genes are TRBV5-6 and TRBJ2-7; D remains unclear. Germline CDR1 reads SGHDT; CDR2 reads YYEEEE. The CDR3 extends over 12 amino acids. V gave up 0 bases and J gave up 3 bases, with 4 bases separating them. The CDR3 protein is CASSLAFYEQYF. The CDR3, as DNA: TGTGCCAGCAGCTTGGCCTTCTACGAGCAGTACTTC.

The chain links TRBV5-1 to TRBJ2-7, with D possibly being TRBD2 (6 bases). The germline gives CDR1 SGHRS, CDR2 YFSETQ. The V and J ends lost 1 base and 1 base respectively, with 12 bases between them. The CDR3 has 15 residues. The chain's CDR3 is CASSLPGVGSYEQYF. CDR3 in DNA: TGCGCCAGCAGCTTGCCGGGGGTAGGTTCCTACGAGCAGTACTTC.

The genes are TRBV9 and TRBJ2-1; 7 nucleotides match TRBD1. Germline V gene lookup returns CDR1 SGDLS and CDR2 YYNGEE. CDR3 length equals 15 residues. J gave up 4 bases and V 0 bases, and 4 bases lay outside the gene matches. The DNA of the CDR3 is TGTGCCAGCAGCGTAGGCCCGACAGGGTACAATGAGCAGTTCTTC. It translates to CASSVGPTGYNEQFF.

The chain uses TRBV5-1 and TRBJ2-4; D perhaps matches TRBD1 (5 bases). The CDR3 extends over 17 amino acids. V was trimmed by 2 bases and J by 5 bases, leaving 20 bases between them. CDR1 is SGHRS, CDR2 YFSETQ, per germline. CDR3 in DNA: TGCGCCAGCAGCTTTTTGGGTAGGGGCTCAGCTGAAAACATTCAGTACTTC. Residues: CASSFLGRGSAENIQYF.

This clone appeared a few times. CDR3 residues: CASSYRSAFSYNEQFF. The CDR3, as DNA: TGTGCCAGCAGTTACCGCAGCGCGTTCTCCTACAATGAGCAGTTCTTC. V is TRBV6-2 or TRBV6-3 and J is TRBJ2-1; D is ambiguous. The CDR3 contains 16 residues. CDR1 is MNHEY and CDR2 is SVGEGT in the germline V gene. The germline V and J ends were trimmed by 2 bases and 0 bases, with 11 bases remaining between them.

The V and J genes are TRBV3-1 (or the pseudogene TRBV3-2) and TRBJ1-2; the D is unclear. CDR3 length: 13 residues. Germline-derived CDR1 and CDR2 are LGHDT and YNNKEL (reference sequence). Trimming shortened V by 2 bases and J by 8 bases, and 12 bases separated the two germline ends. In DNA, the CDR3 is TGTGCCAGCAGCCAAATGACCGACACCGGCTACACCTTC. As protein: CASSQMTDTGYTF.

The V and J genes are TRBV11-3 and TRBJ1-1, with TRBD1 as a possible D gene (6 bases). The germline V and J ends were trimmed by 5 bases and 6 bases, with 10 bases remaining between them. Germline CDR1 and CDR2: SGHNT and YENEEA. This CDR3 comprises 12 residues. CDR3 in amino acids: CASSTRGSEAFF. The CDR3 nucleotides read TGTGCCAGCAGCACCAGGGGTTCTGAAGCTTTCTTT.

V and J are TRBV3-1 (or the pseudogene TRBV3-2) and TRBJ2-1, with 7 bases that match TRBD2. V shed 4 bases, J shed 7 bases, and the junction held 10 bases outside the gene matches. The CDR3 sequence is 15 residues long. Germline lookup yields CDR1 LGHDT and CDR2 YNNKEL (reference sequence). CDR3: CASSPTGGVRNEQFF. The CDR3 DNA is TGTGCCAGCAGCCCCACGGGAGGCGTGCGAAATGAGCAGTTCTTC.

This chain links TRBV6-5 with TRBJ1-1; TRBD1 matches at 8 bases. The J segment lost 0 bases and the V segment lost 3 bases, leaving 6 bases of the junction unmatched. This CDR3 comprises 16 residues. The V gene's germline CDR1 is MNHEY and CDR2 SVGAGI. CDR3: CASSYLGTGMNTEAFF. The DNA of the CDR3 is TGTGCCAGCAGTTATCTCGGGACAGGTATGAACACTGAAGCTTTCTTT.

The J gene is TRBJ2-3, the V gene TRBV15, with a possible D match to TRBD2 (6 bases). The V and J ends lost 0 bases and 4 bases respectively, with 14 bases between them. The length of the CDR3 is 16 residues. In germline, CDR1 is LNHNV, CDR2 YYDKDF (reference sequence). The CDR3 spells CATSRERLVQADTQYF. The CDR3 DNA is TGTGCCACCAGCAGAGAGCGACTAGTGCAAGCAGATACGCAGTATTTT.

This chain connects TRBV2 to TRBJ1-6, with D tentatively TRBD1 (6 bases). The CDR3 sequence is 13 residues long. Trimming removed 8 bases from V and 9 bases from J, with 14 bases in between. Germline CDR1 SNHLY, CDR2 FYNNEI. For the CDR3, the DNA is TGTGCCAGCTCCACAGGGTACGGTTCACCCCTCCACTTT. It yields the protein CASSTGYGSPLHF.

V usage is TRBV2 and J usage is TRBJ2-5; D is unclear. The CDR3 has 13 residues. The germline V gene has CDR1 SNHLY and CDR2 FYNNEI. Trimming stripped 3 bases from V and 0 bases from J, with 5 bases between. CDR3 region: CASSDGYQETQYF. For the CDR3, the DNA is TGTGCCAGCAGTGATGGCTACCAAGAGACCCAGTACTTC. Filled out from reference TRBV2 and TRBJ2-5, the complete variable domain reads EPEVTQTPSHQVTQMGQEVILRCVPISNHLYFYWYRQILGQKVEFLVSFYNNEISEKSEIFDDQFSVERPDGSNFTLKIRSTKLEDSAMYFCASSDGYQETQYFGPGTRLLVL.

The DNA for the CDR3 is TGTGCCAGCAGTTACCGTCAGGGAAGGTATCCCCTCCACTTT. Protein: CASSYRQGRYPLHF. The V and J genes are TRBV6-5 and TRBJ1-6; perhaps TRBD1 as D (5 bases). Trimming cost V 2 bases and J 13 bases, with 15 bases left between them. Germline CDR1 is MNHEY and CDR2 is SVGAGI. The CDR3 sequence is 14 residues long.

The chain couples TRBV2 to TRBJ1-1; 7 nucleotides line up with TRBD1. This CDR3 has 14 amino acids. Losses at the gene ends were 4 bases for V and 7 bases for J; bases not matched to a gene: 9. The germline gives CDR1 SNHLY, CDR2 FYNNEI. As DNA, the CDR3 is TGTGCCAGCAGTGGATCAGACAGGGAAGGTGAAGCTTTCTTT. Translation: CASSGSDREGEAFF. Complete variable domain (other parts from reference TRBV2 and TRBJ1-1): EPEVTQTPSHQVTQMGQEVILRCVPISNHLYFYWYRQILGQKVEFLVSFYNNEISEKSEIFDDQFSVERPDGSNFTLKIRSTKLEDSAMYFCASSGSDREGEAFFGQGTRLTVV.

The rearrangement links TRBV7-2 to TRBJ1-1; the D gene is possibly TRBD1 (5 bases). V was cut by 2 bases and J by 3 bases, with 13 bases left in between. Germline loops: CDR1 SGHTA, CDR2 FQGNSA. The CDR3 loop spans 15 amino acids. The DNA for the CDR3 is TGTGCCAGCAGCTTATTACGGAAAGGGGACACTGAAGCTTTCTTT. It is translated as CASSLLRKGDTEAFF.

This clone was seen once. The CDR3 DNA reads TGTGCCAGCAGCTACGATCCGGGACTAGGAAACACCGGGGAGCTGTTTTTT. This codes for CASSYDPGLGNTGELFF. The V gene is TRBV3-1 (or the pseudogene TRBV3-2), the J gene TRBJ2-2; TRBD2 agrees at 8 bases. The CDR3 runs to 17 residues. V was pared by 5 bases and J by 2 bases, with 10 bases of the junction left unmatched. Germline V gene lookup returns CDR1 LGHDT and CDR2 YNNKEL (reference sequence).

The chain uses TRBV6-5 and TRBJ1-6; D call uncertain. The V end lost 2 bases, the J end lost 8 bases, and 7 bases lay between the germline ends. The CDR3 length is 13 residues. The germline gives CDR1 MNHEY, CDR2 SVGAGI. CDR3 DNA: TGTGCCAGCAGTTACCTTCGTGATTCACCCCTCCACTTT. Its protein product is CASSYLRDSPLHF.

The CDR3 loop reads CASSIEWSTDTQYF. In nucleotides, the CDR3 is TGTGCCAGTAGTATTGAGTGGAGCACAGATACGCAGTATTTT. The V gene is TRBV19, the J gene TRBJ2-3; no definite D call. The CDR3 contains 14 residues. Per the germline V gene, CDR1 is LNHDA and CDR2 is SQIVND (reference sequence). The V end was cut by 3 bases, the J end by 0 bases, with 7 bases between.

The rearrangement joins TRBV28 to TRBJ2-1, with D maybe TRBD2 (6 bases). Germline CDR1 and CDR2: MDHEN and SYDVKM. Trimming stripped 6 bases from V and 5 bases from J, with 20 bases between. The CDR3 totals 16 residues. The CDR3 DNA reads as TGTGCCAGCAGCAAAATCGATGGGCGGGGAAACAATGAGCAGTTCTTC. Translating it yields CASSKIDGRGNNEQFF.